This T cell receptor (beta chain) was sequenced in a study of cytomegalovirus exposure and HLA in healthy donors. General study findings and limits: That first-cohort TCR clusters tended to co-occur in the roughly 130 validation repertoires was found in a later analysis. Reports indicated that the classifier achieved high specificity and sensitivity in diagnosing cytomegalovirus status. According to the study, roughly 160 TCR beta chains were cytomegalovirus-associated. As confirmed in vitro, a few CMV-associated chains were specific for CMV antigens.

Only in-frame clones appear in the TCRdb table, and some are missing; sequencing was by immunoSEQ multiplex PCR. Counted here are tens of thousands of clones, 84% occurring once; the ten biggest clones make up around an eighth. About this clone: Its antigen is undetermined.

Germline CDR1 MDHEN, CDR2 SYDVKM. This CDR3 contains 12 residues. The trim removed 10 bases at V and 7 bases at J, leaving 2 bases unmatched. The gene calls are TRBV28 and TRBJ1-6; 9 bases fit TRBD1. The origin of this receptor is a woman aged 18-35 years in good health and CMV-seropositive. The sequenced material came from PBMCs. The CDR3 protein is CATTGGNSPLHF. CDR3 in DNA: TGTGCCACTACAGGGGGCAATTCACCCCTCCACTTT.